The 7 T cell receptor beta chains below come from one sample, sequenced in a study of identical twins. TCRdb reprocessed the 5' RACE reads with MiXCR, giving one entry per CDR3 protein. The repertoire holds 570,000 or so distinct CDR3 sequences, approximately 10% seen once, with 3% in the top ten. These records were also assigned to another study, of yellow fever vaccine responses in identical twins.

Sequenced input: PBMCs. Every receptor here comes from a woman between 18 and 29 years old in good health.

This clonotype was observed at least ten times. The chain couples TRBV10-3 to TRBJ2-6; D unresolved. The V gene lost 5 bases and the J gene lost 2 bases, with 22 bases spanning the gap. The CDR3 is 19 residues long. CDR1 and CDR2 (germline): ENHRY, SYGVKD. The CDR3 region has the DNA TGTGCCATCAGTCCCGCCCTTGGCAGGAGATATACTGGGGCCAACGTCCTGACTTTC. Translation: CAISPALGRRYTGANVLTF.

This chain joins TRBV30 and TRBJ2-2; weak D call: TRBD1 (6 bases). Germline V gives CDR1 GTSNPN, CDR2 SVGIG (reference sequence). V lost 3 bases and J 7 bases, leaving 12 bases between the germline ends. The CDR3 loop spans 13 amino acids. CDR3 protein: CAWRSGARGELFF. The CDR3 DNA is TGTGCCTGGAGATCAGGGGCGCGCGGGGAGCTGTTTTTT.

CDR3 in amino acids: CSADREGGELFF. The CDR3 nucleotides read TGCAGTGCTGACCGAGAGGGCGGGGAGCTGTTTTTT. This chain joins TRBV20-1 and TRBJ2-2, with D possibly TRBD2 on 5 matching bases. CDR1 DFQATT and CDR2 SNEGSKA come from the germline V gene (reference sequence). V was clipped by 5 bases and J by 7 bases, with 11 bases between them. This CDR3 has 12 residues.

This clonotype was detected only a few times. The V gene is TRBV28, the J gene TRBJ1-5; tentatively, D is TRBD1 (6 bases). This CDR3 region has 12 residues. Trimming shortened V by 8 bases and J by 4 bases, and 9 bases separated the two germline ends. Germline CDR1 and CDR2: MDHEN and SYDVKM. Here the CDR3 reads CASWTVNQPQHF. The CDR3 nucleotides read TGTGCCAGCTGGACAGTGAATCAGCCCCAGCATTTT.

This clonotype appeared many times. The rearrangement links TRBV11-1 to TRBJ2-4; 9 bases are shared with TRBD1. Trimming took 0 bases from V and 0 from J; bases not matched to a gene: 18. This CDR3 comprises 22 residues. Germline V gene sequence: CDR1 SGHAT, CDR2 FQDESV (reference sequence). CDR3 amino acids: CASSLAPSGTGLGGVAKNIQYF. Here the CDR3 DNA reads TGTGCCAGCAGCTTAGCTCCCTCCGGGACAGGGTTGGGGGGGGTAGCCAAAAACATTCAGTACTTC.

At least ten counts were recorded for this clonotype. CDR3 bases: TGCGCCAGCAGCTTGGGGGGGAGCTCAGGAGGCTACACCTTC. Translation: CASSLGGSSGGYTF. J is TRBJ1-2 and V is TRBV5-1; a possible D gene is TRBD1 (5 bases). The length of the CDR3 is 14 residues. Trimming left V 0 bases short and J 8 bases short, with 14 bases between. Germline lookup yields CDR1 SGHRS and CDR2 YFSETQ.

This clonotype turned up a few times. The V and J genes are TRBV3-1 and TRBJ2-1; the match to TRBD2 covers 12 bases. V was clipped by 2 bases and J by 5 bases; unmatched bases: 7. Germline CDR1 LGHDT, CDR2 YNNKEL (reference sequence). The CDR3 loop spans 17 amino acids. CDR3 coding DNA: TGTGCCAGCAGCCAAACCGGTGGACTAGCGGGACACAATGAGCAGTTCTTC. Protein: CASSQTGGLAGHNEQFF.